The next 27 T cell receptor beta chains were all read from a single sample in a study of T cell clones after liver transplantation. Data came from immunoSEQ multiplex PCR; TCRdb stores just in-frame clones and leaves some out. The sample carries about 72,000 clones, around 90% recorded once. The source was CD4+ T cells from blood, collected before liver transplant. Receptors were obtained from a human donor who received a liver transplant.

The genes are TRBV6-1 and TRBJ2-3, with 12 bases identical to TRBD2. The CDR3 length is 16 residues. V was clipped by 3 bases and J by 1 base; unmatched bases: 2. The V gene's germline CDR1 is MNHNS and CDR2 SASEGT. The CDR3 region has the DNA TGTGCCAGCAGTGAGCGGACTAGCGGGGGCACAGATACGCAGTATTTT. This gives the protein CASSERTSGGTDTQYF.

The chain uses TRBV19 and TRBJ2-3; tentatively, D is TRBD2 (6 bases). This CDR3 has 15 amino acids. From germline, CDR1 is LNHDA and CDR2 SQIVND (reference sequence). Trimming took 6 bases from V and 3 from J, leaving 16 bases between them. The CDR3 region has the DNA TGTGCCAGTAGACGACCCGGGAGTCCGACAGATACGCAGTATTTT. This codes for CASRRPGSPTDTQYF.

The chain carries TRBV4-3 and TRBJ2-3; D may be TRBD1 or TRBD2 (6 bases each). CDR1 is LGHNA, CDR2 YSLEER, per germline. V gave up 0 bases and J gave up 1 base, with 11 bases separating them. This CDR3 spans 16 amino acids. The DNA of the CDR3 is TGCGCCAGCAGCCAAGATTTGGGGGGCGGCACAGATACGCAGTATTTT. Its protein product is CASSQDLGGGTDTQYF.

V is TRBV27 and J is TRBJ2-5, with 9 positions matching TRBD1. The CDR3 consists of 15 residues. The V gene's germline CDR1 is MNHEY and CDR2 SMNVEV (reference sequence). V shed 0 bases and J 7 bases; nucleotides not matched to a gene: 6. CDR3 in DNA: TGTGCCAGCAGTTTATCAGGGAGGGGACAGGGGACCCAGTACTTC. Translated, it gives CASSLSGRGQGTQYF.

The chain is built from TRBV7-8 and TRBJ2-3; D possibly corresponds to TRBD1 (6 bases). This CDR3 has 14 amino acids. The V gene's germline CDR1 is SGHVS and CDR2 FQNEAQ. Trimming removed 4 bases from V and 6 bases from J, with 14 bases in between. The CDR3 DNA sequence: TGTGCCAGCAGCTACCGACAGGTATCGGATACGCAGTATTTT. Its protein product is CASSYRQVSDTQYF.

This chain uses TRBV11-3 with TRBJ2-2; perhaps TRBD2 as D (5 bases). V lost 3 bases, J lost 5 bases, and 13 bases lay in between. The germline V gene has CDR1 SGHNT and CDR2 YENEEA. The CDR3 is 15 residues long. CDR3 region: CASSFDKPGTGELFF. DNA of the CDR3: TGTGCCAGCAGCTTCGACAAACCGGGGACCGGGGAGCTGTTTTTT.

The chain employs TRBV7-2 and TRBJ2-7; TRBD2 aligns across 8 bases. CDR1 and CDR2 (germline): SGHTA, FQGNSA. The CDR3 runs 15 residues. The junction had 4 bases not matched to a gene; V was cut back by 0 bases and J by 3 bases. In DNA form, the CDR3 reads TGTGCCAGCAGCTTAGCAGCGGGAGAACTCTACGAGCAGTACTTC. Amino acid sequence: CASSLAAGELYEQYF. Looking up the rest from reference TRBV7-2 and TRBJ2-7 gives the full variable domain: GAGVSQSPSNKVTEKGKDVELRCDPISGHTALYWYRQSLGQGLEFLIYFQGNSAPDKSGLPSDRFSAERTGGSVSTLTIQRTQQEDSAVYLCASSLAAGELYEQYFGPGTRLTVT.

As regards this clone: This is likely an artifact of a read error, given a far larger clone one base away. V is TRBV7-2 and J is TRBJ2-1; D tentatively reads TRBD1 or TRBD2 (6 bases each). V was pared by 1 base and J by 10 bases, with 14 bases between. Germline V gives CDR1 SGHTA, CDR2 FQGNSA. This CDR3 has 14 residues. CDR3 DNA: TGTGCCAGCAGCTTAGATTGGGGGGCTGGGGAGCAGTTCTTC. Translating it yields CASSLDWGAGEQFF. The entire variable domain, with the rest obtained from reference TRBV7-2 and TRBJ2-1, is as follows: GAGVSQSPSNKVTEKGKDVELRCDPISGHTALYWYRQSLGQGLEFLIYFQGNSAPDKSGLPSDRFSAERTGGSVSTLTIQRTQQEDSAVYLCASSLDWGAGEQFFGPGTRLTVL.

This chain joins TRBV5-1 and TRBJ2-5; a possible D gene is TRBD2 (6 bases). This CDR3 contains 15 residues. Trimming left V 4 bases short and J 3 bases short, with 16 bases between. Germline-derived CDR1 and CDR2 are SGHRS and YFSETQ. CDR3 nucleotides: TGCGCCAGCAGCGCCGGAGGGACCAGCAAAGAGACCCAGTACTTC. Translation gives CASSAGGTSKETQYF.

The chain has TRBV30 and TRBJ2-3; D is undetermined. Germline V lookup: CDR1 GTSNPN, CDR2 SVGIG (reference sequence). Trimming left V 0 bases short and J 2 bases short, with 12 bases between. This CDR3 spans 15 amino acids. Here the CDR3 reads CAWSVGIRTTDTQYF. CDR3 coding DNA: TGTGCCTGGAGTGTAGGCATAAGGACCACAGATACGCAGTATTTT.

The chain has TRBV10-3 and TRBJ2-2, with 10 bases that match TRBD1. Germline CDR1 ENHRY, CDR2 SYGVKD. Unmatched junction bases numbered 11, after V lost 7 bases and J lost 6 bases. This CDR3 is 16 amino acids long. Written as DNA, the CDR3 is TGTGCCATCAAAGGGACAGGGGTTCAAGAAGCCGGGGAGCTGTTTTTT. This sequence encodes CAIKGTGVQEAGELFF.

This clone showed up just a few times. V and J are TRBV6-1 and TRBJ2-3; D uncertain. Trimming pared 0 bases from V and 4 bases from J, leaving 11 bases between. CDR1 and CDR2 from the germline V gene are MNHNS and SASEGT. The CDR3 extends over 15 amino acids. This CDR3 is CASSEASSMADTQYF. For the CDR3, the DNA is TGTGCCAGCAGTGAAGCCAGCAGTATGGCAGATACGCAGTATTTT.

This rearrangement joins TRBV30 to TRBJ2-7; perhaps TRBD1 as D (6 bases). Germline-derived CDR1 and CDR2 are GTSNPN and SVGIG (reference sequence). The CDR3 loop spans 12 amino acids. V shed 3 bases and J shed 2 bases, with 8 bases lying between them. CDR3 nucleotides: TGTGCCTGGAGCGGGACAACCTACGAGCAGTACTTC. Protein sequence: CAWSGTTYEQYF.

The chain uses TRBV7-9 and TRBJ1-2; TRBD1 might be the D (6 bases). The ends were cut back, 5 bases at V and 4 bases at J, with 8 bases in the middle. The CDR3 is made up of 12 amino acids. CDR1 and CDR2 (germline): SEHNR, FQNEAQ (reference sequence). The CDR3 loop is CASSGDTYGYTF. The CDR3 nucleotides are TGTGCCAGCAGCGGGGACACCTATGGCTACACCTTC.

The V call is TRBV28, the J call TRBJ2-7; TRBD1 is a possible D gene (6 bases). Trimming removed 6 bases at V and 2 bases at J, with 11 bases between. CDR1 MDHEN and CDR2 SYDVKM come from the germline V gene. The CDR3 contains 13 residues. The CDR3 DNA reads TGTGCCAGCAGCTACAGGGTGGCCTACGAGCAGTACTTC. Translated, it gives CASSYRVAYEQYF.

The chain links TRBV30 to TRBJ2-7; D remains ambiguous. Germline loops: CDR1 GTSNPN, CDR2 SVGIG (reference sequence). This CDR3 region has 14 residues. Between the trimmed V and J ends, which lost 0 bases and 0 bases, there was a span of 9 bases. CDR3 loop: CAWSVVPTSYEQYF. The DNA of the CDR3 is TGTGCCTGGAGTGTAGTACCGACCTCCTACGAGCAGTACTTC.

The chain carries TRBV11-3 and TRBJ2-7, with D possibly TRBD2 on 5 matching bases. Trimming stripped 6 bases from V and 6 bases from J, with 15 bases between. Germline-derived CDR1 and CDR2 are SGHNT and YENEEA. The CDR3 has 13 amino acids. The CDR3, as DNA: TGTGCCAGCAGTACCGGGGTAGTCGGCGAGCAGTACTTC. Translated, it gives CASSTGVVGEQYF.

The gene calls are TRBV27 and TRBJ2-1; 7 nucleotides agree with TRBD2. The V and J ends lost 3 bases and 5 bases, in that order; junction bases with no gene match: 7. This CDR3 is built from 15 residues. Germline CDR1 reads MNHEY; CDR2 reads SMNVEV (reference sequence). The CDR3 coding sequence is TGTGCCAGCAGTTTCCGGGACTACCAAAACAATGAGCAGTTCTTC. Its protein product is CASSFRDYQNNEQFF.

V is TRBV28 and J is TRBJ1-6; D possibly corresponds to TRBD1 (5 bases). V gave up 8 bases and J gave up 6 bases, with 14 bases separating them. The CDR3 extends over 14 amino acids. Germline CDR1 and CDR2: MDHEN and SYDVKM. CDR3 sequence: CASGTQIPNSPLHF. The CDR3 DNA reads TGTGCCAGCGGGACCCAGATTCCTAATTCACCCCTCCACTTT.

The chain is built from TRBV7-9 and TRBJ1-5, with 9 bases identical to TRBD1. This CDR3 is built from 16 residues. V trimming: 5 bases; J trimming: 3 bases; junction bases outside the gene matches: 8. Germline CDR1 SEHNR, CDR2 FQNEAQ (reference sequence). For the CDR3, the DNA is TGTGCCAGCAGCCTCGGGACAGGGTCACCCAATCAGCCCCAGCATTTT. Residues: CASSLGTGSPNQPQHF.

CDR3: CASSPTGGSGQPQHF. DNA of the CDR3: TGCGCCAGCAGCCCGACAGGGGGCAGCGGTCAGCCCCAGCATTTT. The V gene is TRBV5-1, the J gene TRBJ1-5; 10 nucleotides align to TRBD1. The V gene's germline CDR1 is SGHRS and CDR2 YFSETQ. V was pared by 4 bases and J by 6 bases, with 7 bases of the junction left unmatched. The CDR3 covers 15 residues.

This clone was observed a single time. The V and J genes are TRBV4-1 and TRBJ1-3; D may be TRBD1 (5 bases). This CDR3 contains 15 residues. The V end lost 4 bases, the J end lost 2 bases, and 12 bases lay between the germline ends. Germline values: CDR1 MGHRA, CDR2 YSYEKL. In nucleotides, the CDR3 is TGCGCCAGCAGCCCCCAGGGAACCCCTGGAAACACCATATATTTT. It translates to CASSPQGTPGNTIYF.

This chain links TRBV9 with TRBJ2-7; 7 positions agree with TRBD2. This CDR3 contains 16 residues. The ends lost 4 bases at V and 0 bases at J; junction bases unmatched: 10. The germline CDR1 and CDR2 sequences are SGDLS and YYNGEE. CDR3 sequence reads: CASSPSLSGDSYEQYF. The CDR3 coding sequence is TGTGCCAGCAGCCCCAGTTTAAGCGGGGACTCCTACGAGCAGTACTTC. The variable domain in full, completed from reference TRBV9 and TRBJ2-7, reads DSGVTQTPKHLITATGQRVTLRCSPRSGDLSVYWYQQSLDQGLQFLIQYYNGEERAKGNILERFSAQQFPDLHSELNLSSLELGDSALYFCASSPSLSGDSYEQYFGPGTRLTVT.

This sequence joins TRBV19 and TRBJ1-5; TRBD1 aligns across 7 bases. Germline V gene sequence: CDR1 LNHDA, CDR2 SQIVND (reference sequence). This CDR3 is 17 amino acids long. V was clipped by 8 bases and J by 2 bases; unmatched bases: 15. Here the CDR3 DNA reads TGTGCCAGTCAAGCCCTCAGGGGGAAAGTAGGCAATCAGCCCCAGCATTTT. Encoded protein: CASQALRGKVGNQPQHF.

CDR3 DNA sequence: TGTGCCAGCAGCTTGGGAGGGCCGGGGGGCAATCAGCCCCAGCATTTT. Its protein is CASSLGGPGGNQPQHF. V usage is TRBV5-6 and J usage is TRBJ1-5; a possible D gene is TRBD1 (5 bases). The CDR3 consists of 16 residues. Trimming removed 0 bases at V and 2 bases at J, with 12 bases between. The V gene's germline CDR1 is SGHDT and CDR2 YYEEEE.

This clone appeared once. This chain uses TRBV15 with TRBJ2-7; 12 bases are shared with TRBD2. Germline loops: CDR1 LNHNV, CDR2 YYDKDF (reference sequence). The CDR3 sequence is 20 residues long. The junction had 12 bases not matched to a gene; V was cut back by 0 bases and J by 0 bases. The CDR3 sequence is CATSRDRGLAGYSYSYEQYF. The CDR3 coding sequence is TGTGCCACCAGCAGAGATCGAGGACTAGCGGGATACAGTTACTCCTACGAGCAGTACTTC.

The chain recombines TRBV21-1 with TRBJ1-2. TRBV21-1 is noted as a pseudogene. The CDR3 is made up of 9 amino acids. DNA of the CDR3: TGTGCCAGCAGGGATGGCTACACCTTC. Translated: CASRDGYTF.